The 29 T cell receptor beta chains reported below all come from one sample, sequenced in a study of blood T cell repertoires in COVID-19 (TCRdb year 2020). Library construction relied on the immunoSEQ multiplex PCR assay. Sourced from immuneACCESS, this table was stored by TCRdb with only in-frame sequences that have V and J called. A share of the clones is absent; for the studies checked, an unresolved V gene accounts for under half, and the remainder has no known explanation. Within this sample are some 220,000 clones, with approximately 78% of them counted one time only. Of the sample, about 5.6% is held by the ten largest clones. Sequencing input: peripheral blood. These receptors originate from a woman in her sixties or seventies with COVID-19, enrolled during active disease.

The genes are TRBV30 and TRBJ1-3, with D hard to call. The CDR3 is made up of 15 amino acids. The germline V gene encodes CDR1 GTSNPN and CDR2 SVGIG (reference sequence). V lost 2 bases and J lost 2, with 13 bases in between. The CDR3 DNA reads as TGTGCCTGGAGTAGCGCAGCCCGACCTGGAAACACCATATATTTT. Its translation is CAWSSAARPGNTIYF.

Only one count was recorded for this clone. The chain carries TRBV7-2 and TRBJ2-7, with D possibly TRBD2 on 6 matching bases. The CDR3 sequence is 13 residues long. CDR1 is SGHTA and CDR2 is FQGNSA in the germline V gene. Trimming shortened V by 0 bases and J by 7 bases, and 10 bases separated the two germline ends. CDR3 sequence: CASSLALGGEQYF. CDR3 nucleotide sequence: TGTGCCAGCAGCTTAGCGCTCGGGGGTGAGCAGTACTTC.

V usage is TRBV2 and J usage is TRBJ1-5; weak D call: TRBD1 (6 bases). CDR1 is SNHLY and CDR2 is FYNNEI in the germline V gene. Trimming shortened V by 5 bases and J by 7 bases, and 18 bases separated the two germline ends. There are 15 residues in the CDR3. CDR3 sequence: CASSMSGQGNQPQHF. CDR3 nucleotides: TGTGCCAGCAGTATGTCGGGGCAGGGGAACCAGCCCCAGCATTTT.

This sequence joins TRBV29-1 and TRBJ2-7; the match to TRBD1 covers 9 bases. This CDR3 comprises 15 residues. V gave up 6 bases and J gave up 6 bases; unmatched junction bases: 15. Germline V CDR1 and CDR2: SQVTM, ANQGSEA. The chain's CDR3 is CSVSIPGQGNGEQYF. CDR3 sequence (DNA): TGCAGCGTATCGATCCCGGGACAGGGAAATGGCGAGCAGTACTTC.

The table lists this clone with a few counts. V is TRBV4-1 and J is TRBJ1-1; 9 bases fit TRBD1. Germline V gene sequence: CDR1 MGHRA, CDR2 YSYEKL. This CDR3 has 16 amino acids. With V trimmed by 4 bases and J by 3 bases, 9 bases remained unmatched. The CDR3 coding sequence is TGCGCCAGCAGCCTCACTGGGACAGGGTTGGACACTGAAGCTTTCTTT. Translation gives CASSLTGTGLDTEAFF.

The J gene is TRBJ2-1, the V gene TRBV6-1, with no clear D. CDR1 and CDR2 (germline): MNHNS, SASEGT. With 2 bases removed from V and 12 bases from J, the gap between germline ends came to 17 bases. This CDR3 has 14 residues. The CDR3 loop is CASSELSSEMRQFF. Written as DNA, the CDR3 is TGTGCCAGCAGTGAATTAAGCTCGGAGATGAGGCAGTTCTTC.

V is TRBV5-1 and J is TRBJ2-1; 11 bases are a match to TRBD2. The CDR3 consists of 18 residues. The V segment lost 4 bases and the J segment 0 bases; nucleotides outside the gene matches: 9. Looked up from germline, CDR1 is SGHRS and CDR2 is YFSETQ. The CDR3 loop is CASSPSITSGSSYNEQFF. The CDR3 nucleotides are TGCGCCAGCAGCCCATCGATTACTAGCGGGAGCTCCTACAATGAGCAGTTCTTC.

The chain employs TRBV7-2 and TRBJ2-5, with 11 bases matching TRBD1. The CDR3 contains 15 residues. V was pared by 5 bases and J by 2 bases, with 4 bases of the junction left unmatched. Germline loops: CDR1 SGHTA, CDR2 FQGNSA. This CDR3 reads CASSPDRGQQETQYF. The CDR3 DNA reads TGTGCCAGCAGCCCGGACAGGGGGCAACAAGAGACCCAGTACTTC.

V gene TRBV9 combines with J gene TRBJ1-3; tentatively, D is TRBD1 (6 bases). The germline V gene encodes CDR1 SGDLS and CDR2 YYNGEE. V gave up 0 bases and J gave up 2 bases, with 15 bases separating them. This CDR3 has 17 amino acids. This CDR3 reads CASSVAPGQTTGNTIYF. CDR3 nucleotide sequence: TGTGCCAGCAGCGTAGCTCCAGGACAGACTACTGGAAACACCATATATTTT.

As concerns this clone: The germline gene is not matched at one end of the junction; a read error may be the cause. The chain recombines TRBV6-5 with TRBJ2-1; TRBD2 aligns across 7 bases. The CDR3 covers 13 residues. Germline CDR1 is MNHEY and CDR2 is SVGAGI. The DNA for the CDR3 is TGTGCCAGCAAGCGGGACTCCAACAATGAGCAGTTCTTC. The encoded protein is CASKRDSNNEQFF.

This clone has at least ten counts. DNA for the CDR3: TGTGCCAGCTCCGGGACAGATCTAACTTATGGCTACACCTTC. Its protein is CASSGTDLTYGYTF. V gene TRBV7-2 combines with J gene TRBJ1-2, with TRBD1 matching over 7 bases. J lost 5 bases, V lost 8 bases, and 11 bases had no gene match. CDR1 and CDR2 from the germline V gene are SGHTA and FQGNSA. This CDR3 comprises 14 residues.

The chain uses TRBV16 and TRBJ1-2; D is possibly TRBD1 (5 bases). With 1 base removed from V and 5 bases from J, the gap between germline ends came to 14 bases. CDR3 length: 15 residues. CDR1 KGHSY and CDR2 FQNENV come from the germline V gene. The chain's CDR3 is CASSQLGLEDYGYTF. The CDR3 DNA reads TGTGCCAGCAGCCAATTGGGACTCGAGGATTATGGCTACACCTTC.

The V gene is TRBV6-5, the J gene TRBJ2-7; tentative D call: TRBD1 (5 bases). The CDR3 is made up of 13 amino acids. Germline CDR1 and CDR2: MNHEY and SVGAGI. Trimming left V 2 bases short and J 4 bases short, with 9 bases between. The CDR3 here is CASSYERGYEQYF. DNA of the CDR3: TGTGCCAGCAGTTACGAAAGGGGATACGAGCAGTACTTC.

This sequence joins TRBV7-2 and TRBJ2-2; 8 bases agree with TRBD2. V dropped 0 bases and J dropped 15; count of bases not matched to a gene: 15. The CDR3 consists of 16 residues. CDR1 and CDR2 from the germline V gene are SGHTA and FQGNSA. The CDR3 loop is CASSLAGRSGSGMVFF. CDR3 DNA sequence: TGTGCCAGCAGCTTAGCGGGGAGGAGCGGGAGTGGAATGGTGTTTTTT. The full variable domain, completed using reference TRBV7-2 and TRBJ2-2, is GAGVSQSPSNKVTEKGKDVELRCDPISGHTALYWYRQSLGQGLEFLIYFQGNSAPDKSGLPSDRFSAERTGGSVSTLTIQRTQQEDSAVYLCASSLAGRSGSGMVFFGEGSRLTVL.

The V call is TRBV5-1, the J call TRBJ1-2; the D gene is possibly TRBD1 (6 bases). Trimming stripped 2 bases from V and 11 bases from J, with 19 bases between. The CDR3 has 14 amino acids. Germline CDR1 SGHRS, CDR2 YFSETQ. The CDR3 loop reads CASSLMRGSQSYTF. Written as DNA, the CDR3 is TGCGCCAGCAGCTTAATGAGGGGGAGCCAGTCGTACACCTTC.

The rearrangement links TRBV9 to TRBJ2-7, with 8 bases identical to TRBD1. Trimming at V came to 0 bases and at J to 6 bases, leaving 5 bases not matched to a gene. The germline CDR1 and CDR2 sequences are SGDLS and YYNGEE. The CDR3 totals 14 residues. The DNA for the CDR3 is TGTGCCAGCAGCGTAGTAGGGACAGGACGCGAGCAGTACTTC. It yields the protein CASSVVGTGREQYF.

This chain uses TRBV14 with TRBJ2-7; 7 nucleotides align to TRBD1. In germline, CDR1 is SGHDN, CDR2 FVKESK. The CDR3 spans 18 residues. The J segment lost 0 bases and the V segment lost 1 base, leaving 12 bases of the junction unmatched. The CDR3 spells CASSQGRGTAPSSYEQYF. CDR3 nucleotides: TGTGCCAGCAGCCAAGGAAGAGGGACAGCTCCAAGCTCCTACGAGCAGTACTTC. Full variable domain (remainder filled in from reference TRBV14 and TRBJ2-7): EAGVTQFPSHSVIEKGQTVTLRCDPISGHDNLYWYRRVMGKEIKFLLHFVKESKQDESGMPNNRFLAERTGGTYSTLKVQPAELEDSGVYFCASSQGRGTAPSSYEQYFGPGTRLTVT.

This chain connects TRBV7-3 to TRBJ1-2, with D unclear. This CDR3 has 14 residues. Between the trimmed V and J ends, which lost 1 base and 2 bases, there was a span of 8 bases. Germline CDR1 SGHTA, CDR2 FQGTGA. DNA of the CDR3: TGTGCCAGCAGCTTAAATTCCGGGAACTATGGCTACACCTTC. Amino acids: CASSLNSGNYGYTF.

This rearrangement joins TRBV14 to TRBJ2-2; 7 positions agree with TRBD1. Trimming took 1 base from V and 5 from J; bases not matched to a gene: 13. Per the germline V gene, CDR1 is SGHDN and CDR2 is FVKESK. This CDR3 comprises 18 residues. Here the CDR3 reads CASSQGIQGVLGTGELFF. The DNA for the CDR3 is TGTGCCAGCAGCCAAGGAATCCAGGGGGTCCTAGGGACCGGGGAGCTGTTTTTT.

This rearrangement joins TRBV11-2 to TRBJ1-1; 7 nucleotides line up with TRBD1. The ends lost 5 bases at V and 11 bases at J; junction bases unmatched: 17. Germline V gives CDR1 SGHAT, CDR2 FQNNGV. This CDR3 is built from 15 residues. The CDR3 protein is CASSPHLGQREGAFF. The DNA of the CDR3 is TGTGCCAGCAGCCCGCACCTGGGACAGAGAGAGGGGGCTTTCTTT.

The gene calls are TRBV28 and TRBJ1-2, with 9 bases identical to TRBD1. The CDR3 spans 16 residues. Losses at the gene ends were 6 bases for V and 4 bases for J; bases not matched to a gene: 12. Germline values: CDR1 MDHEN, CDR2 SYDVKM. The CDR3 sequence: CASRTNRGQGIYGYTF. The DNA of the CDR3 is TGTGCCAGCAGGACAAACAGGGGGCAAGGGATCTATGGCTACACCTTC.

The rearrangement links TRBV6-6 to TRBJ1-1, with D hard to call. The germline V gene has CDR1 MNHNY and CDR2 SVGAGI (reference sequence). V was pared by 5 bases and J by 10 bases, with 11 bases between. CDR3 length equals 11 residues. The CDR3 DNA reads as TGTGCCAGCAGTCCAGGACTGAGAGCTTTCTTT. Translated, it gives CASSPGLRAFF.

CDR3 in amino acids: CASSQDYLEREGREQYF. DNA for the CDR3: TGTGCCAGCAGCCAAGACTACTTGGAGCGGGAGGGTAGGGAGCAGTACTTC. The V gene is TRBV4-2, the J gene TRBJ2-7; TRBD2 matches at 10 bases. J lost 7 bases, V lost 0 bases, and 12 bases had no gene match. Per the germline V gene, CDR1 is LGHNA and CDR2 is YNFKEQ. The CDR3 has 17 amino acids.

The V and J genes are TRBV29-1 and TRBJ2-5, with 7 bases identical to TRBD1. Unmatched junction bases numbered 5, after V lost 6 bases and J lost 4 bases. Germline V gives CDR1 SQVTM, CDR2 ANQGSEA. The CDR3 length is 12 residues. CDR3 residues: CSVSTGVETQYF. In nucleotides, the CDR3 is TGCAGCGTCTCCACAGGGGTAGAGACCCAGTACTTC.

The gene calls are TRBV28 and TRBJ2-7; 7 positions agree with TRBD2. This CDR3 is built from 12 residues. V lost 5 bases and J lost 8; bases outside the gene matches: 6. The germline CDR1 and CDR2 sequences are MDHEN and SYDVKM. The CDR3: CASSPGLPKQYF. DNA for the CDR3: TGTGCCAGCAGTCCGGGACTACCGAAGCAGTACTTC.

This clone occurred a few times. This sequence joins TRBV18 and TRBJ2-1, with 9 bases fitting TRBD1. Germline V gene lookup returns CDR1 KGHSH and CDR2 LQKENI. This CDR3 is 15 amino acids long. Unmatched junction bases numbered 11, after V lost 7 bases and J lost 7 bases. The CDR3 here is CASFIGQGLGNEQFF. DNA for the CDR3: TGTGCCAGCTTTATCGGACAGGGGCTTGGAAATGAGCAGTTCTTC.

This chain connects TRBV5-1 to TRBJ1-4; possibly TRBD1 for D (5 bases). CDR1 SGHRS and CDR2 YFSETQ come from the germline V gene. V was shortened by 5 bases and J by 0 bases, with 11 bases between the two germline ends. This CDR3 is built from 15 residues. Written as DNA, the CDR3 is TGCGCCAGCAGTCCAGGGAAGGCAACTAATGAAAAACTGTTTTTT. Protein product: CASSPGKATNEKLFF.

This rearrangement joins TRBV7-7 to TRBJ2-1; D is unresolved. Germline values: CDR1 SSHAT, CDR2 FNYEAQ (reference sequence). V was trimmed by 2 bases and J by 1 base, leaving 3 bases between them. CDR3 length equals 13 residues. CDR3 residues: CASSLRSYNEQFF. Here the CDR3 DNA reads TGTGCCAGCAGCTTACGTTCCTACAATGAGCAGTTCTTC.

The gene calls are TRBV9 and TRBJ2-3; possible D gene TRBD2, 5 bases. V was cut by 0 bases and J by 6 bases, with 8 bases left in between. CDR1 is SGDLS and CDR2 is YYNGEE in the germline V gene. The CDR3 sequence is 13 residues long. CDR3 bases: TGTGCCAGCAGCGTAGGACCGGGGGATACGCAGTATTTT. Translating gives CASSVGPGDTQYF.